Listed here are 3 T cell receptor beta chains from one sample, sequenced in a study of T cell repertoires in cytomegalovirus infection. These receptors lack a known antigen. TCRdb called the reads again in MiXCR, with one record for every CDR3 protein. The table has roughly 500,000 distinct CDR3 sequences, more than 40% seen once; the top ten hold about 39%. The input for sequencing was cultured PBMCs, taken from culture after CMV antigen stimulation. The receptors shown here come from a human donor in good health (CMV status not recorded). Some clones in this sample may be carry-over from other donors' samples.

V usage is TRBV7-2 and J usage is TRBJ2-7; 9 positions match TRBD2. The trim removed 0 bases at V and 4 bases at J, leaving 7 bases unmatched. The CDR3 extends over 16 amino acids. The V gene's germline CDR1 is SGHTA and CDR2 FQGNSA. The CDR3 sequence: CASSLAPGLAVYEQYF. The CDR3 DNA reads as TGTGCCAGCAGCTTAGCCCCGGGACTAGCTGTATACGAGCAGTACTTC.

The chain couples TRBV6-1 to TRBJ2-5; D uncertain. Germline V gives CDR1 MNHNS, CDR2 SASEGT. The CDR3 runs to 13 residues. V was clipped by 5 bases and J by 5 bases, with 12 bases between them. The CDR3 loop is CASSMEWSETQYF. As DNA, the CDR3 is TGTGCCAGCAGTATGGAATGGTCCGAGACCCAGTACTTC.

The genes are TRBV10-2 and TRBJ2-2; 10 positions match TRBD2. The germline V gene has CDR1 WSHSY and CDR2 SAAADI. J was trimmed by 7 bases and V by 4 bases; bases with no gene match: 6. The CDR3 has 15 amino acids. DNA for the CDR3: TGCGCCAGCAGTGGGGCTAGCGGGAGAGTCGGGGAGCTGTTTTTT. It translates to CASSGASGRVGELFF.